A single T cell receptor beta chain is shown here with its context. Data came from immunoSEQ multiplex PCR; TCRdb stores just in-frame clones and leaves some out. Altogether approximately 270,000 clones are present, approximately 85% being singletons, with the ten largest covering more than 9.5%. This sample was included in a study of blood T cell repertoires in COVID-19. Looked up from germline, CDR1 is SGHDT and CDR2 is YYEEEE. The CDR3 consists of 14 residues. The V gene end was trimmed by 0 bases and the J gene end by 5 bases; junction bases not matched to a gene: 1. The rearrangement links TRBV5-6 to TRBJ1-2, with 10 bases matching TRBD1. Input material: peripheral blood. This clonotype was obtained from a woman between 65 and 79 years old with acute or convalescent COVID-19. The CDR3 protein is CASSLVGQGYGYTF. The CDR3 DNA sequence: TGTGCCAGCAGCTTGGTGGGACAGGGGTATGGCTACACCTTC.